The T cell receptor beta chain described here comes from a study of cytotoxic CD8 clonotypes in ibrutinib-treated CLL. Background on the study: Response was recorded as partial in some 25 patients and complete in 2; at median approximately 63 months, approximately 14 remained remitted and about 12 had progressed.

CDR3 length equals 15 residues. V shed 6 bases and J 7 bases; nucleotides not matched to a gene: 9. The germline gives CDR1 MNHEY, CDR2 SMNVEV (reference sequence). Some clones are missing from TCRdb's copy, which holds only in-frame ones; the method was immunoSEQ multiplex PCR. The data hold fewer than 150,000 clones, with roughly 84% observed a single time. This clone was picked up a small number of times. The chain uses TRBV27 and TRBJ2-5, with 12 bases that match TRBD1. Sequencing was performed on PBMCs, taken after 24 months of ibrutinib treatment. The clonotype originates from a human donor with chronic lymphocytic leukemia. The CDR3 region is CASRTGTGGLSTQYF. As DNA, the CDR3 is TGTGCCAGCAGAACCGGGACAGGGGGCTTATCGACCCAGTACTTC.